Sequencing of this TCR beta chain was carried out in a study of cytomegalovirus exposure and HLA in healthy donors. Background on the study: Findings of an earlier analysis included more than 90 million unique TCR beta sequences from some 180 million T cells.

A note on this clone: Its cognate antigen is unknown.

Regarding the study as a whole: The investigators catalogued 150 to 200 TCR beta chains as cytomegalovirus-associated. CMV serostatus stood as the only immune exposure information on hand.

CDR1 is SNHLY, CDR2 FYNNEI, per germline. The V and J ends lost 6 bases and 1 base respectively, with 15 bases between them. This CDR3 has 16 residues. These donors counted as nominally healthy when sampled, but unrecorded immune exposures were likely. This PCR relied on a set of 60 Vbeta primers and 13 Jbeta primers. Some clones are missing from TCRdb's copy, which holds only in-frame ones; the method was immunoSEQ multiplex PCR. The table lists more than 100,000 clones, over 60% of them singletons. The sample comprised PBMCs. The rearrangement uses TRBV2 and TRBJ1-4, with D maybe TRBD1 (5 bases). The receptor's source is a middle-aged woman in good health and CMV-seropositive. In DNA, the CDR3 is TGTGCCAGCAGGAAGGGGCGATCCGGAACTAATGAAAAACTGTTTTTT. It translates to CASRKGRSGTNEKLFF.